Following are 21 T cell receptor beta chains from one sample sequenced in a study of shared clonotypes between healthy human individuals. Sequencing was performed with immunoSEQ multiplex PCR; in TCRdb, only in-frame clones are kept and a portion is missing. The sample consists of about 2 million clones, roughly 94% of them appearing once. Specimen: naive CD4+ T cells sorted from blood. Subset: CD45RA+ positively selected. These receptor sequences come from a man younger than 35 in good health.

This clone was recorded only once. V usage is TRBV4-2 and J usage is TRBJ1-1; 7 nucleotides agree with TRBD1. CDR1 is LGHNA and CDR2 is YNFKEQ in the germline V gene. There are 16 residues in the CDR3. J lost 1 base, V lost 0 bases, and 5 bases had no gene match. The CDR3, as DNA: TGTGCCAGCAGCCAAGATCCATGGACAGGGAACACTGAAGCTTTCTTT. This codes for CASSQDPWTGNTEAFF.

The V call is TRBV9, the J call TRBJ1-2; 7 bases match TRBD1. There are 13 residues in the CDR3. Trimming cost V 3 bases and J 8 bases; bases outside gene matches: 7. CDR1 is SGDLS and CDR2 is YYNGEE in the germline V gene. The CDR3, as DNA: TGTGCCAGCAGCGCTGGGACAGTTAGCGGCTACACCTTC. As protein: CASSAGTVSGYTF. The variable domain in full, completed from reference TRBV9 and TRBJ1-2, reads DSGVTQTPKHLITATGQRVTLRCSPRSGDLSVYWYQQSLDQGLQFLIQYYNGEERAKGNILERFSAQQFPDLHSELNLSSLELGDSALYFCASSAGTVSGYTFGSGTRLTVV.

V usage is TRBV5-1 and J usage is TRBJ1-2; D gene uncertain. Trimming removed 4 bases at V and 2 bases at J, with 12 bases between. This CDR3 is built from 14 residues. Germline V CDR1 and CDR2: SGHRS, YFSETQ. CDR3 protein: CASSPGGQNYGYTF. Written as DNA, the CDR3 is TGCGCCAGCAGCCCAGGCGGGCAGAACTATGGCTACACCTTC.

This clone appeared once. CDR3 sequence (DNA): TGTGCCAGCAGCCCACCAGGGATGGGTTACACTGAAGCTTTCTTT. Translating it yields CASSPPGMGYTEAFF. The J gene is TRBJ1-1, the V gene TRBV7-9; perhaps TRBD1 as D (5 bases). CDR1 is SEHNR, CDR2 FQNEAQ, per germline (reference sequence). Trimming removed 5 bases at V and 3 bases at J, with 16 bases between. The CDR3 covers 15 residues.

V and J are TRBV20-1 and TRBJ2-1, with D unresolved. Trimming shortened V by 2 bases and J by 5 bases, and 4 bases separated the two germline ends. Germline values: CDR1 DFQATT, CDR2 SNEGSKA (reference sequence). The CDR3 is 11 residues long. The CDR3 coding sequence is TGCAGTGCTAGACTCCACAATGAGCAGTTCTTC. Its translation is CSARLHNEQFF.

The CDR3 sequence is CASSLSKGGTEAFF. The CDR3 DNA sequence: TGTGCCAGCAGTTTATCTAAAGGGGGAACTGAAGCTTTCTTT. This sequence joins TRBV28 and TRBJ1-1; D is possibly TRBD1 (6 bases). Germline-derived CDR1 and CDR2 are MDHEN and SYDVKM. Trimming took off 1 base at V and 5 bases at J, with 11 bases between the two ends. The CDR3 totals 14 residues.

V and J are TRBV4-3 and TRBJ2-3, with 7 bases that match TRBD2. V was pared by 0 bases and J by 2 bases, with 5 bases of the junction left unmatched. This CDR3 comprises 16 residues. Germline V lookup: CDR1 LGHNA, CDR2 YSLEER. The CDR3 protein is CASSQEPLADTDTQYF. CDR3 sequence (DNA): TGCGCCAGCAGCCAAGAACCCCTAGCGGACACAGATACGCAGTATTTT.

The V gene is TRBV2, the J gene TRBJ2-7; TRBD1 matches at 11 bases. The V segment lost 3 bases and the J segment 4 bases; nucleotides outside the gene matches: 5. The V gene's germline CDR1 is SNHLY and CDR2 FYNNEI. The CDR3 contains 15 residues. In DNA, the CDR3 is TGTGCCAGCAGTGAGGGGACAGGGGGTTCTTACGAGCAGTACTTC. Residues: CASSEGTGGSYEQYF.

J is TRBJ1-2 and V is TRBV19, with D unresolved. Germline lookup yields CDR1 LNHDA and CDR2 SQIVND (reference sequence). The CDR3 consists of 14 residues. The V gene lost 7 bases and the J gene lost 1 base, with 13 bases spanning the gap. This CDR3 is CASNVPWGNYGYTF. The DNA of the CDR3 is TGTGCCAGTAACGTACCGTGGGGTAACTATGGCTACACCTTC.

This chain links TRBV29-1 with TRBJ1-1; 7 nucleotides agree with TRBD1. V lost 7 bases and J lost 2; bases outside the gene matches: 7. The CDR3 has 13 amino acids. Germline V gene data show CDR1 as SQVTM and CDR2 as ANQGSEA. The DNA of the CDR3 is TGCAGCGCCAACAGACAGGGTAACACTGAAGCTTTCTTT. Protein: CSANRQGNTEAFF.

The chain joins TRBV6-5 to TRBJ2-5; D is unresolved. Germline assignment: CDR1 MNHEY and CDR2 SVGAGI. Trimming took 6 bases from V and 1 from J, leaving 15 bases between them. The CDR3 is made up of 15 amino acids. The CDR3 DNA reads as TGTGCCAGCAGGCGCTTGGGCCAGCTCCAAGAGACCCAGTACTTC. Its translation is CASRRLGQLQETQYF.

The chain uses TRBV6-5 and TRBJ2-1, with a weak D call TRBD2 (5 bases). The CDR3 extends over 14 amino acids. Germline assignment: CDR1 MNHEY and CDR2 SVGAGI. V was cut by 2 bases and J by 8 bases, with 13 bases left in between. CDR3 in DNA: TGTGCCAGCAGTTACACGAGGGCCAGAGATGAGCAGTTCTTC. Amino acids: CASSYTRARDEQFF.

The CDR3 protein is CASSQGYPLEQYF. The DNA of the CDR3 is TGTGCCAGCTCCCAGGGTTACCCCCTCGAGCAGTACTTC. The chain recombines TRBV18 with TRBJ2-7, with a weak D call TRBD1 (5 bases). Germline assignment: CDR1 KGHSH and CDR2 LQKENI. This CDR3 is built from 13 residues. Trimming cost V 6 bases and J 6 bases, with 15 bases left between them.

This sequence joins TRBV10-3 and TRBJ2-7, with TRBD2 identical over 10 bases. Germline V gives CDR1 ENHRY, CDR2 SYGVKD. The V gene end was trimmed by 6 bases and the J gene end by 4 bases; junction bases not matched to a gene: 21. This CDR3 contains 19 residues. In nucleotides, the CDR3 is TGTGCCATCAGCTCCATGACCTCATCGAATAGCGGGGGGATTTACGAGCAGTACTTC. Encoded protein: CAISSMTSSNSGGIYEQYF.

This clone was recorded once. CDR3 bases: TGCGCCAGCAGCTTGGACAGGCCTCCAGAAGCTTTCTTT. Its translation is CASSLDRPPEAFF. The rearrangement links TRBV5-1 to TRBJ1-1, with a weak D call TRBD1 (5 bases). Germline V gene lookup returns CDR1 SGHRS and CDR2 YFSETQ. This CDR3 region has 13 residues. V was cut by 0 bases and J by 8 bases, with 11 bases left in between.

Of note for this clone: Other nucleotide sequences from this sample produce the same CDR3. The chain uses TRBV18 and TRBJ2-1; 8 bases agree with TRBD1. The germline CDR1 and CDR2 sequences are KGHSH and LQKENI. The CDR3 is made up of 14 amino acids. J was trimmed by 4 bases and V by 3 bases; bases with no gene match: 2. CDR3 bases: TGTGCCAGCTCACCCCGACAGGGGTACAATGAGCAGTTCTTC. It yields the protein CASSPRQGYNEQFF.

This sequence joins TRBV15 and TRBJ2-5, with D perhaps matching TRBD1 or TRBD2 (6 bases each). This CDR3 is built from 12 residues. Trimming shortened V by 8 bases and J by 4 bases, and 11 bases separated the two germline ends. CDR1 and CDR2 (germline): LNHNV, YYDKDF (reference sequence). CDR3 sequence (DNA): TGTGCCACCTTTCGGGGGCCAGAGACCCAGTACTTC. Translation: CATFRGPETQYF.

The chain joins TRBV7-9 to TRBJ2-1; D possibly corresponds to TRBD2 (5 bases). Germline CDR1 is SEHNR and CDR2 is FQNEAQ (reference sequence). CDR3 size: 14 residues. The V end lost 2 bases, the J end lost 9 bases, and 14 bases lay between the germline ends. The CDR3 bases are TGTGCCAGCAGCTTACTAGGACGGGGTAGTGAGCAGTTCTTC. This gives the protein CASSLLGRGSEQFF.

The J gene is TRBJ2-7, the V gene TRBV7-9; 11 bases agree with TRBD1. CDR1 is SEHNR, CDR2 FQNEAQ, per germline (reference sequence). V shed 1 base, J shed 6 bases, and the junction held 2 bases outside the gene matches. The length of the CDR3 is 14 residues. CDR3 DNA: TGTGCCAGCAGCTTAGGGGACAGGGGGAGCGAGCAGTACTTC. It specifies CASSLGDRGSEQYF. Variable domain in full (rest from reference TRBV7-9 and TRBJ2-7): DTGVSQNPRHKITKRGQNVTFRCDPISEHNRLYWYRQTLGQGPEFLTYFQNEAQLEKSRLLSDRFSAERPKGSFSTLEIQRTEQGDSAMYLCASSLGDRGSEQYFGPGTRLTVT.

About this clone: The sample holds other DNA sequences that translate to the same CDR3. The rearrangement uses TRBV30 and TRBJ2-1; D is ambiguous. V was shortened by 3 bases and J by 0 bases, with 6 bases between the two germline ends. The germline V gene has CDR1 GTSNPN and CDR2 SVGIG (reference sequence). The CDR3 runs to 13 residues. CDR3 DNA sequence: TGTGCCTGGAGCGGAAGCTCCTACAATGAGCAGTTCTTC. This gives the protein CAWSGSSYNEQFF.

The rearrangement links TRBV6-5 to TRBJ2-2, with 7 bases fitting TRBD1. This CDR3 is 16 amino acids long. V gave up 2 bases and J gave up 2 bases; unmatched junction bases: 5. Per germline, CDR1 MNHEY and CDR2 SVGAGI. CDR3 sequence: CASSYLGTANTGELFF. DNA of the CDR3: TGTGCCAGCAGTTACCTGGGGACAGCCAACACCGGGGAGCTGTTTTTT.